The next 10 T cell receptor beta chains were all read from a single sample in a study of shared clonotypes between healthy human individuals. The protocol was immunoSEQ multiplex PCR, while the TCRdb copy is restricted to in-frame clones and leaves out a portion. The sample includes about 680,000 clones, roughly 70% of them seen just once. Specimen: memory CD4+ T cells sorted from blood. Indicated subset: CD45RA-negative fraction. The receptors stem from a woman in her twenties or thirties in good health.

The sample holds one count of this clone. CDR3 sequence reads: CATSRPGSLAGVFSTDTQYF. CDR3 coding DNA: TGTGCCACCAGCAGGCCCGGGAGTCTAGCGGGAGTCTTCAGCACAGATACGCAGTATTTT. V gene TRBV15 combines with J gene TRBJ2-3; 10 nucleotides agree with TRBD2. Germline CDR1 LNHNV, CDR2 YYDKDF (reference sequence). With V trimmed by 3 bases and J by 0 bases, 15 bases remained unmatched. This CDR3 is built from 20 residues.

The chain links TRBV27 to TRBJ2-6, with D possibly being TRBD1 (5 bases). Germline assignment: CDR1 MNHEY and CDR2 SMNVEV (reference sequence). Trimming cost V 3 bases and J 2 bases, with 8 bases left between them. This CDR3 has 15 residues. This chain's CDR3 is CASSFRETGANVLTF. The DNA of the CDR3 is TGTGCCAGCAGTTTCAGGGAAACTGGGGCCAACGTCCTGACTTTC.

This chain uses TRBV5-1 with TRBJ2-1; D unclear. Germline V gene sequence: CDR1 SGHRS, CDR2 YFSETQ. This CDR3 is built from 14 residues. Trimming cost V 5 bases and J 0 bases, with 9 bases left between them. The DNA of the CDR3 is TGCGCCAGCAGGGTCTATAGCTCCTACAATGAGCAGTTCTTC. Protein product: CASRVYSSYNEQFF.

J is TRBJ2-7 and V is TRBV21-1; the table assigns TRBD1, which was not confirmed against the DNA. TRBV21-1 is tagged as a pseudogene. The CDR3 spans 13 residues. The CDR3 here is CASSKDWAPEQYF. CDR3 DNA: TGTGCCAGCAGCAAAGACTGGGCCCCCGAGCAGTACTTC.

This chain links TRBV19 with TRBJ1-2; D perhaps matches TRBD1 (5 bases). Germline values: CDR1 LNHDA, CDR2 SQIVND (reference sequence). The CDR3 loop spans 13 amino acids. V shed 7 bases and J shed 0 bases, with 9 bases lying between them. In DNA form, the CDR3 reads TGTGCCAGTACCGACAGTCCTAACTATGGCTACACCTTC. Its protein is CASTDSPNYGYTF.

This chain uses TRBV25-1 with TRBJ1-4; D remains ambiguous. With 3 bases removed from V and 4 bases from J, the gap between germline ends came to 12 bases. CDR1 MGHDK and CDR2 SYGVNS come from the germline V gene. The CDR3 sequence is 15 residues long. In DNA form, the CDR3 reads TGTGCCAGCAGTGACTCCGGACTGCTTAATGAAAAACTGTTTTTT. Protein product: CASSDSGLLNEKLFF.

The gene calls are TRBV7-9 and TRBJ2-3; D is ambiguous. Germline V gene data show CDR1 as SEHNR and CDR2 as FQNEAQ (reference sequence). The V and J ends lost 0 bases and 9 bases respectively, with 10 bases between them. This CDR3 region has 13 residues. DNA of the CDR3: TGTGCCAGCAGCTTAGCGGAGATCCTGACGCAGTATTTT. Its protein product is CASSLAEILTQYF.

The chain links TRBV6-4 to TRBJ1-2; TRBD1 might be the D (6 bases). Germline values: CDR1 MRHNA, CDR2 SNTAGT. CDR3 size: 14 residues. V lost 2 bases and J 8 bases, leaving 15 bases between the germline ends. CDR3 protein: CASSDREGVRGYTF. In nucleotides, the CDR3 is TGTGCCAGCAGTGACCGGGAGGGGGTGCGAGGCTACACCTTC.

The chain joins TRBV7-2 to TRBJ1-2; unclear D gene. Germline CDR1 is SGHTA and CDR2 is FQGNSA. Trimming took off 5 bases at V and 8 bases at J, with 15 bases between the two ends. This CDR3 has 13 amino acids. The CDR3 bases are TGTGCCAGCAGCCCCCTTAGTAGGCACGGCTACACCTTC. It yields the protein CASSPLSRHGYTF.

This clone turned up a few times. This chain links TRBV7-3 with TRBJ2-3; D is ambiguous. The germline CDR1 and CDR2 sequences are SGHTA and FQGTGA. V lost 1 base and J lost 3, with 5 bases in between. This CDR3 comprises 13 residues. CDR3 DNA sequence: TGTGCCAGCAGCTTAATTGTTACAGATACGCAGTATTTT. This codes for CASSLIVTDTQYF.